The source of this TCR beta chain is a study of kidney transplant recipient with SARS-CoV-2 infection. TCRdb re-called the reads with MiXCR, one entry per CDR3 protein. The sample has 200,000 to 300,000 distinct CDR3 sequences, more than 25% seen once. The CDR3 loop spans 17 amino acids. CDR1 and CDR2 from the germline V gene are SGHAT and FQDESV (reference sequence). J lost 5 bases, V lost 1 base, and 8 bases had no gene match. This clonotype was observed at least ten times. The gene calls are TRBV11-1 and TRBJ2-3; 11 positions match TRBD2. Sequencing was performed on a blood sample, taken at baseline and on approximately day 120 from a kidney transplant recipient. This clonotype was sampled from a male patient between 25 and 39 years old who had COVID-19 and was a kidney transplant recipient. Some T cells may be transferred from the graft donor. CDR3 sequence reads: CASSLVETSGARDTQYF. Written as DNA, the CDR3 is TGTGCCAGCAGCTTAGTTGAGACTAGCGGGGCCCGAGATACGCAGTATTTT.